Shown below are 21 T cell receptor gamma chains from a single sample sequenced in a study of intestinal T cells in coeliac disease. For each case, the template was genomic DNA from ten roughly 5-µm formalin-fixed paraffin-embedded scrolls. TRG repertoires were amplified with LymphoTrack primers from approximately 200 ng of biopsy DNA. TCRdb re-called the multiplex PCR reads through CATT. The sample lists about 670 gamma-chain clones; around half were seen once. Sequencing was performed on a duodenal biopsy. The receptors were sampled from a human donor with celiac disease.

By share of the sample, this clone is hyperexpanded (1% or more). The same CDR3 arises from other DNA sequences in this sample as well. The CDR3 DNA is TGTGCCACCTGGGATAAGAAACTCTTT. Translated: CATWDKKLF. V and J are TRGV3 and TRGJ1 or TRGJ2. V dropped 4 bases and J dropped 9; count of bases not matched to a gene: 0. The germline V gene has CDR1 VTNTFY and CDR2 YDVSTARD (reference sequence). This CDR3 is 9 amino acids long.

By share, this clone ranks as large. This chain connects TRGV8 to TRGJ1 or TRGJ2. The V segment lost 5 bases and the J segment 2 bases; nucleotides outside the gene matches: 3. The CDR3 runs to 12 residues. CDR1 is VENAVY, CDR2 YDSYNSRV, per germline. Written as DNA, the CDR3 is TGTGCCACCTGGGGGGATTATTATAAGAAACTCTTT. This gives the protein CATWGDYYKKLF.

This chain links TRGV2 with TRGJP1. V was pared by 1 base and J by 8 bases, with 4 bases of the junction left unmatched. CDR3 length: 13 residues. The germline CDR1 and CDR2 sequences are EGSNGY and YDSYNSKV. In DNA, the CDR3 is TGTGCCACCTGGGACGGAACAGGTTGGTTCAAGATATTT. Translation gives CATWDGTGWFKIF.

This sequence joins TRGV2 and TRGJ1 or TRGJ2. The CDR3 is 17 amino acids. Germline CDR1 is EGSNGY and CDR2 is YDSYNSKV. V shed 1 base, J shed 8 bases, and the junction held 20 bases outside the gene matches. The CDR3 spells CATWDGPKTGSIDKKLF. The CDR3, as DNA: TGTGCCACCTGGGACGGCCCCAAAACGGGGTCTATTGATAAGAAACTCTTT.

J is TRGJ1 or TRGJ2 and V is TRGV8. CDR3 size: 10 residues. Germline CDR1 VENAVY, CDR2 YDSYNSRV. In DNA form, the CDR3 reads TGTGCACCTGGGATAAGGAGGAAACTCTTT. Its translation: CAPGIRRKLF.

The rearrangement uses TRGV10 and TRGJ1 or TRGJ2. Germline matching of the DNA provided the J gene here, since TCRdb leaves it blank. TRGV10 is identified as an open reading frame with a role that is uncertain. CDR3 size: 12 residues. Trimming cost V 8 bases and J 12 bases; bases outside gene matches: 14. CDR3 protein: CAAWVKIIMKLF. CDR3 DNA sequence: TGTGCTGCGTGGGTAAAGATTATAATGAAACTCTTT.

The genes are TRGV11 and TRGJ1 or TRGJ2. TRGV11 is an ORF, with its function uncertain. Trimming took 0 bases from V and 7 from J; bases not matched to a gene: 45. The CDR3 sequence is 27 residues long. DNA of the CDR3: TGTGCCTGCTGGATTAGGCACGTGCCTAATCAGCAGACACAGTGGTACACACCTCATCTTTCTTTATATAAGAAACTCTTT. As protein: CACWIRHVPNQQTQWYTPHLSLYKKLF.

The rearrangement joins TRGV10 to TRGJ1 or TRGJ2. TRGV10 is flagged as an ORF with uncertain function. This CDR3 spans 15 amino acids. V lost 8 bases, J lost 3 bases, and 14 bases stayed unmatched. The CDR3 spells CAAWDKSRLYYKKLF. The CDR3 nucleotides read TGTGCTGCGTGGGATAAATCTCGACTTTATTATAAGAAACTCTTT.

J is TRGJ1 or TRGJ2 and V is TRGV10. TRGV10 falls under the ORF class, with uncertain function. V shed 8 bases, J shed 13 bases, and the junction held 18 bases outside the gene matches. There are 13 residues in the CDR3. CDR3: CAAWDSPIIKKLF. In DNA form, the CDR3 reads TGTGCTGCGTGGGATTCTCCTATTATAAAAAAACTCTTT.

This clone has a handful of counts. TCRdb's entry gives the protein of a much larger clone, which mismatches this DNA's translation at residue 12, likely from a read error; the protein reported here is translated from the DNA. The CDR3 sequence is CATWDGESSDWTKTF. For the CDR3, the DNA is TGTGCCACCTGGGACGGCGAAAGTAGTGATTGGACCAAGACGTTT. V usage is TRGV2 and J usage is TRGJP2. This CDR3 region has 15 residues. Germline V CDR1 and CDR2: EGSNGY, YDSYNSKV.

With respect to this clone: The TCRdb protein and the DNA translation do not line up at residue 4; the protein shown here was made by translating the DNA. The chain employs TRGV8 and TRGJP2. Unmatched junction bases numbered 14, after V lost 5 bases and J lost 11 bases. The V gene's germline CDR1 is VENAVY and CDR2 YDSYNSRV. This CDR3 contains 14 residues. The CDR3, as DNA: TGTGCCACCTGGGGATGGGAGGAGGAATGGATCAAGACGTTT. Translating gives CATWGWEEEWIKTF.

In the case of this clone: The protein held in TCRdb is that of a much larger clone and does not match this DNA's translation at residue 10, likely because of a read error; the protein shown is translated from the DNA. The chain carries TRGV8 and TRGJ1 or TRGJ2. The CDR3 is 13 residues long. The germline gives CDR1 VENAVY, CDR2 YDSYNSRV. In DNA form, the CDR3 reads TGTGCCACCTGGGATTTAACTTATTATGAGAAACTCTTT. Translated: CATWDLTYYEKLF.

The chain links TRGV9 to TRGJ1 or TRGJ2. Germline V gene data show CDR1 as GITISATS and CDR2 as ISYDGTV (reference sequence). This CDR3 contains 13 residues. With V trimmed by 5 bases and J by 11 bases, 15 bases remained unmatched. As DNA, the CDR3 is TGTGCCTTGTGGGGAGGTTCAGAAGGTGAGAAACTCTTT. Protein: CALWGGSEGEKLF.

The CDR3 spells CAAWDWGEGTTGWFKIF. The CDR3 nucleotides are TGTGCTGCGTGGGATTGGGGGGAGGGTACCACTGGTTGGTTCAAGATATTT. The chain couples TRGV10 to TRGJP1. TRGV10 is filed as an ORF, its function uncertain. J gave up 1 base and V 8 bases, and 14 bases lay outside the gene matches. There are 17 residues in the CDR3.

The CDR3 is CALWELVKKLF. Written as DNA, the CDR3 is TGTGCCTTGTGGGAGTTGGTCAAGAAACTCTTT. The chain combines TRGV9 with TRGJ1 or TRGJ2. V was pared by 3 bases and J by 10 bases, with 6 bases of the junction left unmatched. The germline gives CDR1 GITISATS, CDR2 ISYDGTV (reference sequence). The CDR3 spans 11 residues.

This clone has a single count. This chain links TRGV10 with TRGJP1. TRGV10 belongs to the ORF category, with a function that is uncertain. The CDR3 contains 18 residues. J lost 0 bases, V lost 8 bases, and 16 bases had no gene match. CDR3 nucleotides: TGTGCTGCGTGGGAAAGGGTTCTCCTAGATACCACTGGTTGGTTCAAGATATTT. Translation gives CAAWERVLLDTTGWFKIF.

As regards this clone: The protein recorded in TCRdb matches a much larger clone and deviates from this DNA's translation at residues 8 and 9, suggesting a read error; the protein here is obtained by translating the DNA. The DNA of the CDR3 is TGTGCCACCTGGGACGGGCGATGCGATAAGAAACTCTTT. Protein sequence: CATWDGRCDKKLF. V and J are TRGV2 and TRGJ1 or TRGJ2. Germline V gene data show CDR1 as EGSNGY and CDR2 as YDSYNSKV. This CDR3 has 13 residues. Trimming removed 0 bases from V and 8 bases from J; junction bases left unmatched: 7.

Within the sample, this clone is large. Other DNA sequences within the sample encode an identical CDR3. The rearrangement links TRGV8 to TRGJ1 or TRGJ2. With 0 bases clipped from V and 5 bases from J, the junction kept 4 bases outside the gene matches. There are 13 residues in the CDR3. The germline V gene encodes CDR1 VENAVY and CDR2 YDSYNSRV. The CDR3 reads CATWDRLHYKKLF. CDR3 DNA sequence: TGTGCCACCTGGGATAGGCTCCATTATAAGAAACTCTTT.

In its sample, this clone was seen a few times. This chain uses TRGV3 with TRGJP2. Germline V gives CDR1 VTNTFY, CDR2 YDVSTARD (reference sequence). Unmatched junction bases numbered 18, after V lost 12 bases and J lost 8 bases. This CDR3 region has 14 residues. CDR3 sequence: CADLGQAVDWIKTF. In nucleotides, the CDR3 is TGTGCCGACCTGGGACAGGCGGTAGATTGGATCAAGACGTTT.

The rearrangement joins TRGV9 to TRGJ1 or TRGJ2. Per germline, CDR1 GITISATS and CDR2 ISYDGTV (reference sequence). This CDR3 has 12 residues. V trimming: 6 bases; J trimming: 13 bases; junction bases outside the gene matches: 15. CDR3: CALWPRGISKLF. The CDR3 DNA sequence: TGTGCCTTGTGGCCCCGGGGTATAAGCAAACTCTTT.

The CDR3 region is CAHLGRPGVVIWIKTF. Here the CDR3 DNA reads TGTGCCCACCTGGGACGGCCGGGCGTAGTGATTTGGATCAAGACGTTT. This chain links TRGV2 with TRGJP2. Per the germline V gene, CDR1 is EGSNGY and CDR2 is YDSYNSKV. This CDR3 has 16 residues. J was trimmed by 10 bases and V by 12 bases; bases with no gene match: 26.